The 8 T cell receptor beta chains given below trace back to one sample, sequenced in a study of cytomegalovirus exposure and HLA in healthy donors (dated by TCRdb to 2015 to 2018). Receptors were amplified or captured by the immunoSEQ multiplex PCR assay. TCRdb carries this immuneACCESS record with in-frame sequences only. Its versions omit some clonotypes, under half of them owing to an unresolved V gene in the studies checked, with the rest unexplained. The sample data list around 66,000 clones, and around 97% of these were observed just once. The ten biggest clones cover about 1.6% of the sample. Sequencing was performed on PBMCs. Receptors were obtained from a woman aged 18-35 years in good health and CMV-seropositive.

The V call is TRBV6-5, the J call TRBJ2-7; TRBD1 aligns across 7 bases. CDR1 is MNHEY and CDR2 is SVGAGI in the germline V gene. There are 13 residues in the CDR3. V gave up 2 bases and J gave up 5 bases; unmatched junction bases: 3. The CDR3 sequence: CASSYTGDHEQYF. The CDR3 nucleotides read TGTGCCAGCAGTTACACAGGGGATCACGAGCAGTACTTC.

This clone was detected once. V gene TRBV10-1 combines with J gene TRBJ2-7; no definite D call. The CDR3 runs to 12 residues. Germline V gene sequence: CDR1 WNHNN, CDR2 SYGVQD (reference sequence). The V end lost 5 bases, the J end lost 6 bases, and 11 bases lay between the germline ends. CDR3 sequence (DNA): TGCGCCAGCAGTTTGGGCACTGGCGAGCAGTACTTC. It is translated as CASSLGTGEQYF.

This clone was observed a single time. The chain links TRBV2 to TRBJ2-4; 7 bases agree with TRBD1. The CDR3 spans 13 residues. The V gene's germline CDR1 is SNHLY and CDR2 FYNNEI. V lost 10 bases and J lost 10; bases outside the gene matches: 13. CDR3 residues: CATREGTEVIQYF. DNA of the CDR3: TGTGCCACTAGGGAAGGGACAGAAGTTATTCAGTACTTC. The full variable domain, with the rest looked up from reference TRBV2 and TRBJ2-4, is EPEVTQTPSHQVTQMGQEVILRCVPISNHLYFYWYRQILGQKVEFLVSFYNNEISEKSEIFDDQFSVERPDGSNFTLKIRSTKLEDSAMYFCATREGTEVIQYFGAGTRLSVL.

The genes are TRBV28 and TRBJ2-1, with 9 bases fitting TRBD1. CDR1 and CDR2 from the germline V gene are MDHEN and SYDVKM. The CDR3 totals 17 residues. Losses at the gene ends were 8 bases for V and 3 bases for J; bases not matched to a gene: 14. The CDR3 DNA sequence: TGTGCCAGCGGCCCTAGGGCGGGACAGGGCTTCTACAATGAGCAGTTCTTC. Translation gives CASGPRAGQGFYNEQFF.

The chain carries TRBV28 and TRBJ1-1; D is perhaps TRBD1 (5 bases). Germline V gene lookup returns CDR1 MDHEN and CDR2 SYDVKM. The CDR3 runs 14 residues. V lost 4 bases, J lost 5 bases, and 14 bases lay in between. The CDR3 is CASSSRASGTEAFF. In DNA form, the CDR3 reads TGTGCCAGCAGTTCCAGGGCCTCTGGGACTGAAGCTTTCTTT.

The V call is TRBV6-1, the J call TRBJ1-2; unclear D gene. With 1 base removed from V and 5 bases from J, the gap between germline ends came to 14 bases. CDR3 length: 15 residues. Per the germline V gene, CDR1 is MNHNS and CDR2 is SASEGT. The CDR3 DNA is TGTGCCAGCAGTGAAGGAACTAAGAGGAGTTATGGCTACACCTTC. It encodes CASSEGTKRSYGYTF.

The CDR3 region has the DNA TGTGCCTGGAATAGGGAGCCCTCCTACGAGCAGTACTTC. It is translated as CAWNREPSYEQYF. This chain connects TRBV30 to TRBJ2-7; a possible D gene is TRBD2 (5 bases). V dropped 4 bases and J dropped 0 bases, with 10 bases sitting between them. Germline-derived CDR1 and CDR2 are GTSNPN and SVGIG (reference sequence). This CDR3 is 13 amino acids long.

V and J are TRBV10-3 and TRBJ2-3, with 7 nucleotides matching TRBD2. The trim removed 2 bases at V and 0 bases at J, leaving 5 bases unmatched. The CDR3 covers 16 residues. Germline loops: CDR1 ENHRY, CDR2 SYGVKD. DNA of the CDR3: TGTGCCATCAGTGAGCCCGAGGGAGGGAGCACAGATACGCAGTATTTT. Residues: CAISEPEGGSTDTQYF.